Below, 28 T cell receptor beta chains from the same sample are listed, as sequenced in a study of T cell responses to AZD1222 COVID-19 vaccine. Produced via immunoSEQ multiplex PCR; TCRdb's table is partial and in-frame only. This sample yields 70,000 to 95,000 clones, of which roughly 86% are seen a single time; about 7.1% belongs to the top ten. This specimen consisted of peripheral blood, obtained 28 days after the second AZD1222 dose. The receptors shown here come from an adult who received the AZD1222 COVID-19 vaccine.

The chain is built from TRBV12-3 or TRBV12-4 and TRBJ1-1; 7 bases agree with TRBD1. V was clipped by 3 bases and J by 5 bases; unmatched bases: 3. This CDR3 region has 13 residues. Written as DNA, the CDR3 is TGTGCCAGCAGTTTGGTCAGGGGGACTGAAGCTTTCTTT. This codes for CASSLVRGTEAFF.

This clone was seen once. The chain uses TRBV4-2 and TRBJ1-6; D is uncertain. Trimming cost V 1 base and J 7 bases, with 8 bases left between them. CDR3 length: 14 residues. Germline V gene sequence: CDR1 LGHNA, CDR2 YNFKEQ. This CDR3 reads CASSQVLENSPLHF. CDR3 nucleotides: TGTGCCAGCAGCCAAGTTTTGGAGAATTCACCCCTCCACTTT.

The J gene is TRBJ2-7, the V gene TRBV6-5; D perhaps matches TRBD2 (5 bases). This CDR3 comprises 14 residues. Looked up from germline, CDR1 is MNHEY and CDR2 is SVGAGI. The V and J ends lost 4 bases and 3 bases respectively, with 13 bases between them. The CDR3 here is CASSLGGPNYEQYF. As DNA, the CDR3 is TGTGCCAGCAGTTTAGGCGGGCCAAACTACGAGCAGTACTTC.

This rearrangement joins TRBV19 to TRBJ2-1; the D gene is possibly TRBD1 (5 bases). CDR3 length: 16 amino acids. The germline V and J ends were trimmed by 0 bases and 0 bases, with 9 bases remaining between them. CDR1 and CDR2 from the germline V gene are LNHDA and SQIVND (reference sequence). Here the CDR3 DNA reads TGTGCCAGTAGTATAGATCAAGGGGTCTCCTACAATGAGCAGTTCTTC. It codes for CASSIDQGVSYNEQFF.

This clone was observed once. This sequence joins TRBV11-2 and TRBJ2-1, with 7 positions matching TRBD1. Germline V gene lookup returns CDR1 SGHAT and CDR2 FQNNGV. J was trimmed by 4 bases and V by 1 base; bases with no gene match: 10. This CDR3 has 17 amino acids. CDR3 loop: CASSLVAGQAPYNEQFF. The CDR3 DNA is TGTGCCAGCAGCTTAGTAGCCGGACAGGCACCTTACAATGAGCAGTTCTTC.

The chain has TRBV7-2 and TRBJ2-7, with 7 positions matching TRBD1. Germline-derived CDR1 and CDR2 are SGHTA and FQGNSA. The V and J ends lost 6 bases and 0 bases, in that order; junction bases with no gene match: 5. The CDR3 runs 14 residues. The DNA of the CDR3 is TGTGCCAGCAGTCAAAGGGGGCGCTCCTACGAGCAGTACTTC. Translated: CASSQRGRSYEQYF. Filled out from reference TRBV7-2 and TRBJ2-7, the complete variable domain reads GAGVSQSPSNKVTEKGKDVELRCDPISGHTALYWYRQSLGQGLEFLIYFQGNSAPDKSGLPSDRFSAERTGGSVSTLTIQRTQQEDSAVYLCASSQRGRSYEQYFGPGTRLTVT.

J is TRBJ2-5 and V is TRBV4-2; unclear D gene. V lost 2 bases and J lost 1, with 14 bases in between. The CDR3 consists of 16 residues. CDR1 is LGHNA, CDR2 YNFKEQ, per germline. DNA of the CDR3: TGTGCCAGCAGCCAAAGATCTAGTTGGCCCCAAGAGACCCAGTACTTC. Protein product: CASSQRSSWPQETQYF.

V gene TRBV7-8 combines with J gene TRBJ2-1, with 10 bases aligning to TRBD2. Trimming at V came to 5 bases and at J to 4 bases, leaving 5 bases not matched to a gene. The CDR3 is 15 amino acids. Germline V gives CDR1 SGHVS, CDR2 FQNEAQ. In DNA form, the CDR3 reads TGTGCCAGCAGCCAAGGACTAGCGGTTTACAATGAGCAGTTCTTC. It yields the protein CASSQGLAVYNEQFF.

V and J are TRBV6-5 and TRBJ2-3, with 7 bases fitting TRBD2. This CDR3 has 16 residues. Per germline, CDR1 MNHEY and CDR2 SVGAGI. V was clipped by 4 bases and J by 4 bases; unmatched bases: 11. In DNA form, the CDR3 reads TGTGCCAGCAGTTCCGAGAGCGGGATAGGCTCAGATACGCAGTATTTT. Its protein product is CASSSESGIGSDTQYF.

This clone was seen a few times. The V gene is TRBV11-2, the J gene TRBJ1-5, with D possibly being TRBD1 (5 bases). Trimming removed 5 bases at V and 1 base at J, with 12 bases between. Germline V gene data show CDR1 as SGHAT and CDR2 as FQNNGV. This CDR3 contains 15 residues. The CDR3 nucleotides read TGTGCCAGCAGCCCTGGACGGGACAGCAATCAGCCCCAGCATTTT. This gives the protein CASSPGRDSNQPQHF.

This clone was observed a few times. J is TRBJ2-5 and V is TRBV10-3; 7 bases fit TRBD2. CDR1 is ENHRY and CDR2 is SYGVKD in the germline V gene. The V segment lost 2 bases and the J segment 5 bases; nucleotides outside the gene matches: 14. The CDR3 runs 17 residues. CDR3 amino acids: CAISEGFTGRASETQYF. CDR3 coding DNA: TGTGCCATCAGTGAGGGGTTTACTGGGAGGGCCTCGGAGACCCAGTACTTC.

The chain couples TRBV5-6 to TRBJ1-1; possible D gene TRBD1, 5 bases. The germline gives CDR1 SGHDT, CDR2 YYEEEE. CDR3 size: 12 residues. Trimming cost V 6 bases and J 5 bases, with 11 bases left between them. This CDR3 is CASTGGRTEAFF. CDR3 nucleotide sequence: TGTGCCAGCACCGGGGGAAGAACTGAAGCTTTCTTT.

The J gene is TRBJ2-3, the V gene TRBV24-1; perhaps D is TRBD1 or TRBD2 (6 bases each). This CDR3 is built from 17 residues. The V gene lost 4 bases and the J gene lost 2 bases, with 18 bases spanning the gap. Germline CDR1 and CDR2: KGHDR and SFDVKD. CDR3 bases: TGTGCCACCAGTGACCCTAACGGGGGCCACCTCACAGATACGCAGTATTTT. Its translation is CATSDPNGGHLTDTQYF.

Here the CDR3 reads CASRGTATLGGYTF. CDR3 bases: TGTGCCAGCAGGGGGACAGCGACCCTGGGCGGCTACACCTTC. The chain carries TRBV2 and TRBJ1-2; 7 nucleotides agree with TRBD1. Germline V gives CDR1 SNHLY, CDR2 FYNNEI. The CDR3 is made up of 14 amino acids. The V gene end was trimmed by 6 bases and the J gene end by 8 bases; junction bases not matched to a gene: 12. Looking up the rest from reference TRBV2 and TRBJ1-2 gives the full variable domain: EPEVTQTPSHQVTQMGQEVILRCVPISNHLYFYWYRQILGQKVEFLVSFYNNEISEKSEIFDDQFSVERPDGSNFTLKIRSTKLEDSAMYFCASRGTATLGGYTFGSGTRLTVV.

The chain joins TRBV27 to TRBJ1-5; no definite D call. Deletions cut 1 base from V and 5 bases from J, with 9 bases between. The CDR3 consists of 14 residues. The germline V gene has CDR1 MNHEY and CDR2 SMNVEV (reference sequence). Written as DNA, the CDR3 is TGTGCCAGCAGTTTATTAGCAGCTGATCAGCCCCAGCATTTT. Translated: CASSLLAADQPQHF.

V gene TRBV28 combines with J gene TRBJ2-7; possibly TRBD2 for D (6 bases). Per germline, CDR1 MDHEN and CDR2 SYDVKM. V lost 4 bases to trimming and J lost 7 bases, with 17 bases between them. The CDR3 has 14 amino acids. CDR3 residues: CASSYRTGGKEQYF. The CDR3 bases are TGTGCCAGCAGTTATCGGACCGGGGGTAAGGAGCAGTACTTC.

The chain combines TRBV18 with TRBJ2-3; 11 bases map to TRBD1. V dropped 3 bases and J dropped 5; count of bases not matched to a gene: 7. This CDR3 has 16 amino acids. From germline, CDR1 is KGHSH and CDR2 LQKENI. The CDR3 here is CASSPPGTGGIDTQYF. The CDR3, as DNA: TGTGCCAGCTCACCTCCCGGGACAGGGGGTATAGATACGCAGTATTTT.

The rearrangement uses TRBV15 and TRBJ1-5; D is unresolved. CDR3 length: 14 amino acids. V was clipped by 0 bases and J by 7 bases, with 10 bases between them. CDR1 is LNHNV and CDR2 is YYDKDF in the germline V gene (reference sequence). The CDR3 loop is CATSRDLVAQPQHF. The CDR3 bases are TGTGCCACCAGCAGAGATTTGGTTGCGCAGCCCCAGCATTTT.

This chain connects TRBV7-9 to TRBJ1-4; D uncertain. Germline-derived CDR1 and CDR2 are SEHNR and FQNEAQ (reference sequence). V lost 3 bases and J 7 bases, leaving 6 bases between the germline ends. This CDR3 contains 12 residues. The CDR3 nucleotides are TGTGCCAGCAGCTTTTATGCTGAAAAACTGTTTTTT. Encoded protein: CASSFYAEKLFF.

The rearrangement links TRBV5-1 to TRBJ2-1, with 7 bases fitting TRBD2. Germline CDR1 SGHRS, CDR2 YFSETQ. The V gene end was trimmed by 0 bases and the J gene end by 0 bases; junction bases not matched to a gene: 9. This CDR3 comprises 18 residues. This CDR3 is CASSLGTVAGSSYNEQFF. As DNA, the CDR3 is TGCGCCAGCAGCTTGGGAACGGTAGCGGGTAGCTCCTACAATGAGCAGTTCTTC.

CDR3 nucleotide sequence: TGTGCCAGCAGTGAAGGTTGGCTGAACACTGAAGCTTTCTTT. It encodes CASSEGWLNTEAFF. The chain uses TRBV6-1 and TRBJ1-1; D is ambiguous. Germline values: CDR1 MNHNS, CDR2 SASEGT. Trimming pared 1 base from V and 0 bases from J, leaving 6 bases between. The CDR3 sequence is 14 residues long.

The chain has TRBV11-2 and TRBJ1-1, with TRBD1 as a possible D gene (5 bases). V lost 0 bases and J 4 bases, leaving 12 bases between the germline ends. This CDR3 comprises 15 residues. The V gene's germline CDR1 is SGHAT and CDR2 FQNNGV. CDR3 sequence (DNA): TGTGCCAGCAGCTTAGATTGGGGACCGACCACTGAAGCTTTCTTT. This codes for CASSLDWGPTTEAFF.

The V call is TRBV4-2, the J call TRBJ1-6; D gene ambiguous. The germline CDR1 and CDR2 sequences are LGHNA and YNFKEQ. V was clipped by 0 bases and J by 6 bases, with 9 bases between them. This CDR3 has 15 amino acids. CDR3 in amino acids: CASSQEYSSNSPLHF. The CDR3, as DNA: TGTGCCAGCAGCCAAGAATACAGCAGTAATTCACCCCTCCACTTT.

The genes are TRBV19 and TRBJ1-4, with a weak D call TRBD1 (5 bases). Per germline, CDR1 LNHDA and CDR2 SQIVND (reference sequence). Between the trimmed V and J ends, which lost 0 bases and 8 bases, there was a span of 7 bases. The CDR3 is made up of 13 amino acids. Here the CDR3 DNA reads TGTGCCAGTAGTATAGATCGGGACGAAAAACTGTTTTTT. Its translation is CASSIDRDEKLFF.

V is TRBV4-3 and J is TRBJ2-7, with D possibly matching TRBD1 (6 bases). The CDR3 sequence is 21 residues long. Germline V gives CDR1 LGHNA, CDR2 YSLEER. V lost 0 bases, J lost 1 base, and 28 bases lay in between. The CDR3 bases are TGCGCCAGCAGCCAAGATATTTTAGATAGGGCAGGGGTAATTGGGTCCTACGAGCAGTACTTC. Translated, it gives CASSQDILDRAGVIGSYEQYF.

The chain recombines TRBV11-2 with TRBJ2-7, with 7 bases fitting TRBD2. The trim removed 2 bases at V and 0 bases at J, leaving 7 bases unmatched. CDR1 SGHAT and CDR2 FQNNGV come from the germline V gene. CDR3 length: 16 residues. CDR3 sequence: CASSLFLASGSYEQYF. DNA for the CDR3: TGTGCCAGCAGCTTATTCCTGGCTAGCGGCTCCTACGAGCAGTACTTC.

The rearrangement joins TRBV6-2 or TRBV6-3 to TRBJ2-5; D is perhaps TRBD1 or TRBD2 (5 bases each). V shed 5 bases and J shed 3 bases, with 7 bases lying between them. This CDR3 is 12 amino acids long. Germline CDR1 reads MNHEY; CDR2 reads SVGEGT. DNA for the CDR3: TGTGCCAGCAGTCAGGGAGAAGAGACCCAGTACTTC. It yields the protein CASSQGEETQYF.

The rearrangement uses TRBV7-2 and TRBJ2-7, with D unresolved. Trimming left V 1 base short and J 6 bases short, with 16 bases between. Germline loops: CDR1 SGHTA, CDR2 FQGNSA. CDR3 length: 15 residues. For the CDR3, the DNA is TGTGCCAGCAGCTTAGGGGTGCAGTCCGGTCTCGAGCAGTACTTC. Amino acid sequence: CASSLGVQSGLEQYF. Variable domain in full (rest from reference TRBV7-2 and TRBJ2-7): GAGVSQSPSNKVTEKGKDVELRCDPISGHTALYWYRQSLGQGLEFLIYFQGNSAPDKSGLPSDRFSAERTGGSVSTLTIQRTQQEDSAVYLCASSLGVQSGLEQYFGPGTRLTVT.